The clone carrying this T cell receptor (beta chain) was seen a single time. Its target is unknown. V dropped 6 bases and J dropped 6; count of bases not matched to a gene: 9. Germline values: CDR1 MNHEY, CDR2 SVGAGI. The CDR3 spans 15 residues. The sample originates from a study of CD8 T cell repertoires and HIV-1 epitope variants. Study information: Separate wells received one of Twenty-five Gag or Nef variant peptides. Epitopes were three Gag families plus Nef HW9 and YT9. T cells were cultured for about 9 days with cytokines added on days 3 and 7. The baseline condition was 1M T cells left uncultured.

Generated by immunoSEQ multiplex PCR, the TCRdb table keeps only in-frame clones and is missing some. Among 6,000 to 8,000 clones, roughly two thirds were seen once, and the ten largest hold under 55%. This sequence originates from a male donor with HIV. Sequenced: cultured CD8+ T cells derived from PBMCs. The chain combines TRBV6-5 with TRBJ2-4; 9 positions agree with TRBD1. The CDR3: CASSHRTGERNIQYF. The CDR3 coding sequence is TGTGCCAGCAGCCACCGGACAGGGGAGAGAAACATTCAGTACTTC.